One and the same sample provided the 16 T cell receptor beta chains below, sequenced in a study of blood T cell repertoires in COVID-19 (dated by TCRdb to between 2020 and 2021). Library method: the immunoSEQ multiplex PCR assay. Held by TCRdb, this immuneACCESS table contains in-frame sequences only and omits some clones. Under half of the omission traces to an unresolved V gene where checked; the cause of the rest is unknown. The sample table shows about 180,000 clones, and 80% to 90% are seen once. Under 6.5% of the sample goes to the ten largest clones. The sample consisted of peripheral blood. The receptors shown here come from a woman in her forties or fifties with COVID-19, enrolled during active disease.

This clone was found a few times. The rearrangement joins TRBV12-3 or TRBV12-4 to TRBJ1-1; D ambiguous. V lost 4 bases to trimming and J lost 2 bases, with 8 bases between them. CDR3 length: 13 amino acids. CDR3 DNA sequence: TGTGCCAGCAGTTCCCGACTAAACACTGAAGCTTTCTTT. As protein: CASSSRLNTEAFF.

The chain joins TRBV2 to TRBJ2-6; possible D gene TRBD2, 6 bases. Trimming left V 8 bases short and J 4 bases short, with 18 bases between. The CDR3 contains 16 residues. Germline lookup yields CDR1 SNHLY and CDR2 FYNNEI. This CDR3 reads CASAGQLFSGANVLTF. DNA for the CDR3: TGTGCCAGCGCGGGGCAGTTGTTTTCCGGGGCCAACGTCCTGACTTTC.

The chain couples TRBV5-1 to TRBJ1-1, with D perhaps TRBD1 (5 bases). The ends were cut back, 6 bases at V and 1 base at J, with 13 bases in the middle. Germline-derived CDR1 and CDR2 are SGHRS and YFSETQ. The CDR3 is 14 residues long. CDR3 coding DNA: TGCGCCAGCACCACCGGGGGGTGGAACACTGAAGCTTTCTTT. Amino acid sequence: CASTTGGWNTEAFF.

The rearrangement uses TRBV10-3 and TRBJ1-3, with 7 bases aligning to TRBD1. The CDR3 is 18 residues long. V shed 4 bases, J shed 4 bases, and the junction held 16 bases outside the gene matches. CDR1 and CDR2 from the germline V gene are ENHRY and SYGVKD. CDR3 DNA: TGTGCCATCAGTGCTCAACTTACACAGGGGCAATCCGGAAACACCATATATTTT. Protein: CAISAQLTQGQSGNTIYF.

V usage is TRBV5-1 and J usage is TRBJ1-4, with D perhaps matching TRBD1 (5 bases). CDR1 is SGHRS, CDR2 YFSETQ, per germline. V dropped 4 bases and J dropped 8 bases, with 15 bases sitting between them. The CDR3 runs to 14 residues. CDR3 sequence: CASSPVAGYEKLFF. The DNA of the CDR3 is TGCGCCAGCAGCCCCGTGGCAGGGTACGAAAAACTGTTTTTT.

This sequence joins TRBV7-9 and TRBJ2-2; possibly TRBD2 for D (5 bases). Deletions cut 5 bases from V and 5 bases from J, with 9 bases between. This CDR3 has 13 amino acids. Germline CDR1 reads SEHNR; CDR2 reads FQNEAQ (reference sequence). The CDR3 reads CASSSGLTGELFF. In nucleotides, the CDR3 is TGTGCCAGCAGCAGTGGACTTACCGGGGAGCTGTTTTTT.

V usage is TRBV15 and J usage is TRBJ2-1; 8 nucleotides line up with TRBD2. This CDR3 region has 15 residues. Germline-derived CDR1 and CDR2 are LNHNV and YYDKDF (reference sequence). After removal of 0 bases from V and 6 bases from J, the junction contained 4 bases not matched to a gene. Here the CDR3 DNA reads TGTGCCACCAGCAGAGAACCGGGACTAGGCAATGAGCAGTTCTTC. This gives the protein CATSREPGLGNEQFF.

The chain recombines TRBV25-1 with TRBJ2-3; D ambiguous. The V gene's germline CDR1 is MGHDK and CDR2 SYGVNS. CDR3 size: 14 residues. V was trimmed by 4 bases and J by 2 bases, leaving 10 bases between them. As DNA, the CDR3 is TGTGCCAGCAGTGGGAGCTACCCCACAGATACGCAGTATTTT. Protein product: CASSGSYPTDTQYF.

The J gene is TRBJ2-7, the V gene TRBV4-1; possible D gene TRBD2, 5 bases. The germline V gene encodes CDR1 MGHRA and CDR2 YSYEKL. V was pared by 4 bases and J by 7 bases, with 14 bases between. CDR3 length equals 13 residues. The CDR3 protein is CASSPTAGEEQYF. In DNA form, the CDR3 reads TGCGCCAGCAGCCCGACTGCCGGGGAGGAGCAGTACTTC.

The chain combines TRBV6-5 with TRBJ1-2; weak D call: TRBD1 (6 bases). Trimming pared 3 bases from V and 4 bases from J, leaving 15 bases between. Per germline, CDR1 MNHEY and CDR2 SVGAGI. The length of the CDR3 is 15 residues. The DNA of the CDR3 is TGTGCCAGCAGTTATGGACAGACCAGCCCCTATGGCTACACCTTC. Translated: CASSYGQTSPYGYTF.

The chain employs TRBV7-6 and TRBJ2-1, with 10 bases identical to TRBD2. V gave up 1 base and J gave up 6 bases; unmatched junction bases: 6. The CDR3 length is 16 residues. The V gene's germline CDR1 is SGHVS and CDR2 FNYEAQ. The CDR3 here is CASSLVGTSVPNEQFF. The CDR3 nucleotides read TGTGCCAGCAGCTTAGTAGGGACTAGCGTCCCCAATGAGCAGTTCTTC.

The chain's CDR3 is CASSSVYEQYF. The CDR3 DNA reads as TGTGCCAGCAGTTCGGTTTACGAGCAGTACTTC. The chain joins TRBV6-2 or TRBV6-3 to TRBJ2-7; D call uncertain. This CDR3 has 11 amino acids. Germline-derived CDR1 and CDR2 are MNHEY and SVGEGT. Trimming pared 4 bases from V and 4 bases from J, leaving 5 bases between.

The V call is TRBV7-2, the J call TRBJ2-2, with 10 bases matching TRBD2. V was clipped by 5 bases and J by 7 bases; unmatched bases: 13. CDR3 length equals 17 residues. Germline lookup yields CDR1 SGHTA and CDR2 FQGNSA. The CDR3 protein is CASSLPGLAGVGGELFF. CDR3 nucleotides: TGTGCCAGCAGCCTTCCGGGGCTAGCGGGGGTAGGCGGGGAGCTGTTTTTT.

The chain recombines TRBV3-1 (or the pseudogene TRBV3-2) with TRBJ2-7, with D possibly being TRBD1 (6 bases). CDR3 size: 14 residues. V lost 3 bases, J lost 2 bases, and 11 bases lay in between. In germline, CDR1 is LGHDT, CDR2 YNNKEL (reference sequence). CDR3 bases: TGTGCCAGCAGCCATAGTGGGACAACCTACGAGCAGTACTTC. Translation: CASSHSGTTYEQYF.

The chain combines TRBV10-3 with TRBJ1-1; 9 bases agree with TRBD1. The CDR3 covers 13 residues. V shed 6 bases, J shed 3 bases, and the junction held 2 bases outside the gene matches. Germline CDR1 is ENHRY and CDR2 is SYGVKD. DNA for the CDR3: TGTGCCATCAGCGGGGACAGGGACACTGAAGCTTTCTTT. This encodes CAISGDRDTEAFF.

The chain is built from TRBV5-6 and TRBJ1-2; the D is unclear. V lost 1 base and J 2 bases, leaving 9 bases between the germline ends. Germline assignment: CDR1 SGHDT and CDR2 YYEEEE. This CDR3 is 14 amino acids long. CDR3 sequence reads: CASSLSGRNYGYTF. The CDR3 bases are TGTGCCAGCAGCTTGAGTGGCAGGAACTATGGCTACACCTTC.